This entry is about one T cell receptor (beta chain). Its antigen is unknown. The data originate from a study of cytomegalovirus exposure and HLA in healthy donors. Germline CDR1 is MGHRA and CDR2 is YSYEKL. The V segment lost 0 bases and the J segment 4 bases; nucleotides outside the gene matches: 8. There are 17 residues in the CDR3. Findings and caveats of the study: Most TCR sequences were rare, but some public TCRs occurred in many donors.

Some clones are missing from TCRdb's copy, which holds only in-frame ones; the method was immunoSEQ multiplex PCR. Of roughly 200,000 clones detected, roughly three quarters appear once; the ten largest clones hold around 1.2%. The chain recombines TRBV4-1 with TRBJ2-5, with 10 bases aligning to TRBD2. The sequenced sample was PBMCs. The clonotype originates from a woman aged 25 to 39 in good health and CMV-seronegative. The CDR3 sequence is CASSQEVELAGRETQYF. The CDR3 nucleotides read TGCGCCAGCAGCCAAGAGGTAGAACTAGCGGGGCGAGAGACCCAGTACTTC.